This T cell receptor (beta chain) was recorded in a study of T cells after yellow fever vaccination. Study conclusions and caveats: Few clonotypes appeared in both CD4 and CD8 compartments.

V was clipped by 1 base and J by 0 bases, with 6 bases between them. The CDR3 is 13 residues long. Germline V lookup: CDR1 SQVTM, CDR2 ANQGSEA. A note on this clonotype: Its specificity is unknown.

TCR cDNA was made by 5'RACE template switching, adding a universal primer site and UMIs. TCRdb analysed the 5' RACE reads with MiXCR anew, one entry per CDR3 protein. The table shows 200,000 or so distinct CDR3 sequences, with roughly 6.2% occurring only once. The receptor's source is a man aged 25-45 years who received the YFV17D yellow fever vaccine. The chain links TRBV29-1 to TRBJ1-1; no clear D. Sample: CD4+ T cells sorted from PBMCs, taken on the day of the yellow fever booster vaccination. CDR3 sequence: CSVEGQMNTEAFF. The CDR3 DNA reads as TGCAGCGTTGAAGGGCAGATGAACACTGAAGCTTTCTTT.